The 19 T cell receptor beta chains below all came from one sample that was sequenced in a study of shared clonotypes between healthy human individuals. Produced via immunoSEQ multiplex PCR; TCRdb's table is partial and in-frame only. Counted here are about 1.5 million clones, around 98% occurring once; the ten biggest clones make up around 0.47%. Sequenced: naive CD4+ T cells sorted from blood. Subset described: CD45RA+ positively selected. The receptors stem from a man aged 25 to 45 in good health.

The chain uses TRBV5-4 and TRBJ2-7; tentative D call: TRBD2 (5 bases). V lost 4 bases to trimming and J lost 7 bases, with 24 bases between them. Germline V gene lookup returns CDR1 SGHNT and CDR2 YYREEE (reference sequence). There are 16 residues in the CDR3. The CDR3 DNA follows: TGTGCCAGCAGCCCCCGACAACTGGCGGGCGGGCGGGAGCAGTACTTC. Its protein is CASSPRQLAGGREQYF. The full variable domain, completed using reference TRBV5-4 and TRBJ2-7, is ETGVTQSPTHLIKTRGQQVTLRCSSQSGHNTVSWYQQALGQGPQFIFQYYREEENGRGNFPPRFSGLQFPNYSSELNVNALELDDSALYLCASSPRQLAGGREQYFGPGTRLTVT.

V is TRBV10-3 and J is TRBJ2-1; weak D call: TRBD1 (6 bases). With 4 bases removed from V and 3 bases from J, the gap between germline ends came to 19 bases. Germline values: CDR1 ENHRY, CDR2 SYGVKD. The CDR3 is 17 amino acids. The CDR3 spells CAISARTGTKFYNEQFF. The CDR3 coding sequence is TGTGCCATCAGTGCCCGGACCGGGACAAAATTCTACAATGAGCAGTTCTTC.

The chain recombines TRBV23-1 with TRBJ1-5, with 7 nucleotides matching TRBD1. TRBV23-1 counts as an open reading frame of uncertain function. The trim removed 2 bases at V and 4 bases at J, leaving 14 bases unmatched. This CDR3 region has 18 residues. The CDR3 loop is CASSQNRGKKFGNQPQHF. CDR3 coding DNA: TGCGCCAGCAGTCAAAACAGGGGAAAGAAGTTTGGGAATCAGCCCCAGCATTTT.

The V call is TRBV14, the J call TRBJ2-1; D unresolved. From germline, CDR1 is SGHDN and CDR2 FVKESK. V lost 0 bases and J lost 5, with 8 bases in between. The CDR3 totals 14 residues. The CDR3 spells CASSQETFDNEQFF. The CDR3 coding sequence is TGTGCCAGCAGCCAAGAAACATTTGACAATGAGCAGTTCTTC.

The CDR3 DNA sequence: TGCGCCAGCAGCTTGAAGCGGGAAGGCACCGGGGAGCTGTTTTTT. Translating it yields CASSLKREGTGELFF. The chain uses TRBV5-1 and TRBJ2-2; 7 bases align to TRBD2. Unmatched junction bases numbered 4, after V lost 1 base and J lost 4 bases. CDR1 and CDR2 (germline): SGHRS, YFSETQ. This CDR3 region has 15 residues.

This chain connects TRBV19 to TRBJ2-2, with TRBD1 matching over 7 bases. The CDR3 runs 17 residues. V was pared by 7 bases and J by 3 bases, with 14 bases of the junction left unmatched. Germline values: CDR1 LNHDA, CDR2 SQIVND (reference sequence). CDR3 sequence: CASTRNRGTTHTGELFF. DNA for the CDR3: TGTGCCAGTACTCGTAACAGGGGCACAACCCACACCGGGGAGCTGTTTTTT.

The chain has TRBV27 and TRBJ2-7; D remains ambiguous. V was cut by 2 bases and J by 2 bases, with 22 bases left in between. The CDR3 is 18 residues long. CDR1 is MNHEY and CDR2 is SMNVEV in the germline V gene (reference sequence). The CDR3 spells CASSLRAVITRNPYEQYF. CDR3 sequence (DNA): TGTGCCAGCAGTTTACGAGCAGTTATAACTCGGAACCCCTACGAGCAGTACTTC.

This clone came up once. The CDR3 spells CATRKISSYNEQFF. DNA of the CDR3: TGTGCCACCAGAAAAATAAGCTCCTACAATGAGCAGTTCTTC. The chain carries TRBV7-9 and TRBJ2-1; D ambiguous. Germline V gene lookup returns CDR1 SEHNR and CDR2 FQNEAQ (reference sequence). The CDR3 sequence is 14 residues long. The V gene lost 10 bases and the J gene lost 0 bases, with 13 bases spanning the gap.

The chain joins TRBV5-1 to TRBJ2-7, with 8 bases fitting TRBD2. The ends lost 1 base at V and 0 bases at J; junction bases unmatched: 12. CDR1 is SGHRS, CDR2 YFSETQ, per germline. This CDR3 is 18 amino acids long. DNA for the CDR3: TGCGCCAGCAGCTTGAACATAGCGGGAAGACAGAGCTCCTACGAGCAGTACTTC. This sequence encodes CASSLNIAGRQSSYEQYF.

CDR3 DNA: TGTGCCAGCAGCCGGACTAGCGGGAGTTTCAATGAGCAGTTCTTC. It codes for CASSRTSGSFNEQFF. The chain links TRBV6-5 to TRBJ2-1; 13 nucleotides agree with TRBD2. CDR3 length equals 15 residues. Germline assignment: CDR1 MNHEY and CDR2 SVGAGI. V lost 6 bases to trimming and J lost 6 bases; unmatched junction nucleotides: 5.

This chain uses TRBV5-4 with TRBJ2-7, with D tentatively TRBD1 (7 bases). V was pared by 0 bases and J by 2 bases, with 12 bases between. The CDR3 runs to 15 residues. Germline V gives CDR1 SGHNT, CDR2 YYREEE (reference sequence). Here the CDR3 reads CASSLAAGGTYEQYF. The CDR3 DNA reads TGTGCCAGCAGCTTGGCTGCAGGGGGGACCTACGAGCAGTACTTC.

The CDR3 DNA sequence: TGCGCCAGCAGCCAAGATCCCGGGCAAGAGACCCAGTACTTC. Translated, it gives CASSQDPGQETQYF. The chain employs TRBV4-1 and TRBJ2-5; no reliable D call. Germline CDR1 MGHRA, CDR2 YSYEKL. The CDR3 runs to 14 residues. Deletions cut 0 bases from V and 2 bases from J, with 7 bases between.

V usage is TRBV5-1 and J usage is TRBJ1-1; D may be TRBD1 (6 bases). CDR1 is SGHRS, CDR2 YFSETQ, per germline. The CDR3 is made up of 14 amino acids. The V and J ends lost 1 base and 6 bases respectively, with 13 bases between them. The DNA for the CDR3 is TGCGCCAGCAGCTTGACCTTAACAGGGCCTGAAGCTTTCTTT. Translation: CASSLTLTGPEAFF.

This chain uses TRBV7-2 with TRBJ2-1, with 7 nucleotides matching TRBD2. This CDR3 region has 13 residues. Per germline, CDR1 SGHTA and CDR2 FQGNSA. V shed 5 bases and J 8 bases; nucleotides not matched to a gene: 6. CDR3: CASSQRTSHEQFF. For the CDR3, the DNA is TGTGCCAGCAGCCAACGGACTAGTCATGAGCAGTTCTTC. Full variable domain (outside the CDR3, taken from reference TRBV7-2 and TRBJ2-1): GAGVSQSPSNKVTEKGKDVELRCDPISGHTALYWYRQSLGQGLEFLIYFQGNSAPDKSGLPSDRFSAERTGGSVSTLTIQRTQQEDSAVYLCASSQRTSHEQFFGPGTRLTVL.

The V gene is TRBV5-1, the J gene TRBJ2-1; 9 positions match TRBD2. Germline V gene sequence: CDR1 SGHRS, CDR2 YFSETQ. This CDR3 is built from 15 residues. V lost 0 bases, J lost 5 bases, and 3 bases stayed unmatched. The CDR3 spells CASSLGLAVNNEQFF. In DNA form, the CDR3 reads TGCGCCAGCAGCTTGGGACTAGCGGTAAACAATGAGCAGTTCTTC.

The chain carries TRBV11-2 and TRBJ2-3; 7 bases map to TRBD2. Germline CDR1 is SGHAT and CDR2 is FQNNGV. This CDR3 region has 17 residues. The V gene end was trimmed by 5 bases and the J gene end by 3 bases; junction bases not matched to a gene: 14. The CDR3 coding sequence is TGTGCCAGCAGCCTACTAGCGCCGCCGGGGGGAACAGATACGCAGTATTTT. It is translated as CASSLLAPPGGTDTQYF.

This clone was seen a single time. Other DNA sequences in this specimen translate into the identical CDR3. The rearrangement joins TRBV7-9 to TRBJ1-5; D is possibly TRBD1 (5 bases). The CDR3 length is 11 residues. The germline V gene encodes CDR1 SEHNR and CDR2 FQNEAQ (reference sequence). The CDR3 DNA reads TGTGCAAGTGGGGGGAATCAGCCCCAGCATTTT. It yields the protein CASGGNQPQHF.

With regard to this clone: Other DNA sequences in the same sample also yield this CDR3. CDR3 nucleotide sequence: TGTGCCAGCAGCTTAGGGGCTAGCTCCTACAATGAGCAGTTCTTC. Translation: CASSLGASSYNEQFF. V gene TRBV7-2 combines with J gene TRBJ2-1, with D unclear. The CDR3 length is 15 residues. Trimming removed 1 base at V and 0 bases at J, with 7 bases between. The V gene's germline CDR1 is SGHTA and CDR2 FQGNSA. The complete variable domain, with remaining parts taken from reference TRBV7-2 and TRBJ2-1, reads GAGVSQSPSNKVTEKGKDVELRCDPISGHTALYWYRQSLGQGLEFLIYFQGNSAPDKSGLPSDRFSAERTGGSVSTLTIQRTQQEDSAVYLCASSLGASSYNEQFFGPGTRLTVL.

The V and J genes are TRBV5-4 and TRBJ2-3; 7 bases agree with TRBD1. Germline loops: CDR1 SGHNT, CDR2 YYREEE (reference sequence). The CDR3 has 15 residues. Trimming at V came to 3 bases and at J to 0 bases, leaving 4 bases not matched to a gene. The CDR3 DNA reads TGTGCCAGCAGCTGGGGACAGACGAGCACAGATACGCAGTATTTT. Its protein is CASSWGQTSTDTQYF. The variable domain in full, with the rest retrieved from reference TRBV5-4 and TRBJ2-3, is ETGVTQSPTHLIKTRGQQVTLRCSSQSGHNTVSWYQQALGQGPQFIFQYYREEENGRGNFPPRFSGLQFPNYSSELNVNALELDDSALYLCASSWGQTSTDTQYFGPGTRLTVL.